Many counts were recorded for the clone carrying this T cell receptor beta chain. The antigen is unknown. The record originates from a study of post-analysis software for immune sequencing data. General study points: The five TRBV segments detected at higher frequency in patients than in controls included TRBV5-6, TRBV5-1 and TRBV20-1.

Presence of unique molecular identifiers characterized the TCR beta cDNA libraries. TCRdb passed the PCR reads through MiXCR, listing each CDR3 protein once. The table lists approximately 260,000 distinct CDR3 sequences, roughly a third of them singletons. The CDR3 spans 14 residues. V dropped 2 bases and J dropped 0 bases, with 4 bases sitting between them. This TCR was recovered from a girl under 18 with multiple sclerosis. Sample: blood. This rearrangement joins TRBV12-3 or TRBV12-4 to TRBJ2-2; D gene ambiguous. Here the CDR3 reads CASSLQANTGELFF. The CDR3 nucleotides read TGTGCCAGCAGTTTACAGGCGAACACCGGGGAGCTGTTTTTT.